This T cell receptor (beta chain) was identified in a study of regulatory T cells in long-lasting Graves disease. General study findings and limits: TCR diversity was lower in persistent Graves' patients (versus newly diagnosed ones). Owing to a sample size that was small, accuracy may have been reduced. Favoring TRBV28, TRBJ1-2 and TRBJ2-5 was a feature seen in persistent disease.

CDR3 regions were amplified by Arm-PCR using iRepertoire HTBI primers to build TCR beta libraries. TCRdb processed the multiplex PCR reads anew with MiXCR; each CDR3 protein has one entry. The sample consists of 400,000 to 600,000 distinct CDR3 sequences, roughly 21% of them appearing once. The CDR3 contains 14 residues. Germline V lookup: CDR1 SEHNR, CDR2 FQNEAQ (reference sequence). On this clonotype itself: Its target is not known. A much larger clone sits a single nucleotide away, making a read error possible.

Noted time point: persistent/refractory GD, antithyroid drugs over 5 years with positive TRAb. PBMCs were the source of the RNA used for TCR sequencing. As collected, the peripheral blood samples measured 7.5 to 9 milliliters each and went into EDTA tubes. This rearrangement joins TRBV7-9 to TRBJ2-7; D unclear. The TCR sequence derives from a female donor with Graves disease. The sample was peripheral blood mononuclear cells (PBMCs), taken when the disease was refractory, from a patient treated with antithyroid drugs. In nucleotides, the CDR3 is TGTACCAGCAGCTTATCCGACACCACCTACGAGCAGTACTTC. It yields the protein CTSSLSDTTYEQYF. Filled out from reference TRBV7-9 and TRBJ2-7, the complete variable domain reads DTGVSQNPRHKITKRGQNVTFRCDPISEHNRLYWYRQTLGQGPEFLTYFQNEAQLEKSRLLSDRFSAERPKGSFSTLEIQRTEQGDSAMYLCTSSLSDTTYEQYFGPGTRLTVT.